The clone carrying this TCR beta chain was seen repeatedly, ten times or more. These data come from a study of neurological immune-mediated disorders. TCRdb passed the 5' RACE reads through MiXCR, listing each CDR3 protein once. The profile shows 80,000 to 100,000 distinct CDR3 sequences, almost 6% of them singletons. Time point noted: longitudinal time-point 2. The unsorted libraries originated from 2 million PBMCs that had been stored at -80 C. Germline trimming cut 5 bases from V and 5 bases from J; bases unmatched to any gene: 4. This CDR3 comprises 14 residues. What was sequenced was PBMCs. V gene TRBV12-3 or TRBV12-4 combines with J gene TRBJ2-7, with 12 bases fitting TRBD1. The sequence was collected from a woman between 55 and 75 years old with multiple sclerosis. DNA for the CDR3: TGTGCCAGCAGTACCGGGACAGGGGGCCACGAGCAGTACTTC. Its protein product is CASSTGTGGHEQYF.